This T cell receptor (beta chain) was recovered during a study of T cell repertoires in cytomegalovirus infection. About the study: Selection of CMV epitopes for the study included recently identified HLA-C-restricted and well-studied HLA-B-restricted ones. Indications came from public TCR beta signatures; they pointed to CMV infection and to a matching HLA type.

TCRdb reanalysed the reads using MiXCR and keeps one entry per CDR3 protein. The sample shows 300,000 to 400,000 distinct CDR3 sequences, roughly 25% of them seen only once. Study outcomes and limitations: There were HLA-C-restricted CMV-specific TCR beta clonotypes dominating the ex vivo response.

The junction had 7 bases not matched to a gene; V was cut back by 5 bases and J by 0 bases. This CDR3 has 16 amino acids. Per the germline V gene, CDR1 is SGHTA and CDR2 is FQGTGA. On this clonotype: Its target is not known.

The chain uses TRBV7-3 and TRBJ2-1, with 7 bases lining up with TRBD1. The sequence was collected from a human donor in good health (CMV status not recorded). Some clones in this sample may be carry-over from other donors' samples. The material sequenced was cultured PBMCs, taken from culture after CMV antigen stimulation. The CDR3 loop reads CASSRDRASSYNEQFF. CDR3 bases: TGTGCCAGCAGCCGAGACAGGGCAAGCTCCTACAATGAGCAGTTCTTC.